A single sample is the source of the 26 T cell receptor beta chains below, sequenced in a study of cytomegalovirus exposure and HLA in healthy donors. PCR used 60 Vbeta primers and 13 Jbeta primers. Produced via immunoSEQ multiplex PCR; TCRdb's table is partial and in-frame only. Listed are roughly 120,000 clones; 2.5% to 3% falls within the top ten. The source material was PBMCs. The receptor source for this set is a man in his thirties or forties in good health and CMV-seronegative.

This chain connects TRBV5-1 to TRBJ2-6, with TRBD1 identical over 12 bases. Trimming cost V 4 bases and J 0 bases; bases outside gene matches: 5. This CDR3 region has 18 residues. Per germline, CDR1 SGHRS and CDR2 YFSETQ. The CDR3 sequence is CASSRGQGAPSGANVLTF. For the CDR3, the DNA is TGCGCCAGCAGCAGGGGACAGGGGGCTCCCTCTGGGGCCAACGTCCTGACTTTC.

The rearrangement uses TRBV29-1 and TRBJ2-3; perhaps TRBD1 as D (6 bases). Germline V gene data show CDR1 as SQVTM and CDR2 as ANQGSEA. The CDR3 loop spans 14 amino acids. V was trimmed by 8 bases and J by 8 bases, leaving 23 bases between them. In DNA form, the CDR3 reads TGCAGCTTCCAACCGGGACAATTAGGGGGTACGCAGTATTTT. Protein: CSFQPGQLGGTQYF.

CDR3 DNA sequence: TGTGCCAGCAGTTCAAGGTTAGGTGGGAGACCAGATACGCAGTATTTT. Translation: CASSSRLGGRPDTQYF. The genes are TRBV11-2 and TRBJ2-3; maybe TRBD2 (5 bases). The CDR3 is made up of 16 amino acids. The germline gives CDR1 SGHAT, CDR2 FQNNGV. The germline V and J ends were trimmed by 6 bases and 4 bases, with 20 bases remaining between them.

The genes are TRBV7-2 and TRBJ1-3; perhaps TRBD1 as D (5 bases). CDR3 length: 16 amino acids. Germline-derived CDR1 and CDR2 are SGHTA and FQGNSA. Trimming took off 5 bases at V and 0 bases at J, with 14 bases between the two ends. In DNA form, the CDR3 reads TGTGCCAGCAGCCCTAGCGGTGGGGGCTCTGGAAACACCATATATTTT. Translated: CASSPSGGGSGNTIYF.

The V gene is TRBV19, the J gene TRBJ1-5, with D perhaps TRBD1 (5 bases). V dropped 2 bases and J dropped 9 bases, with 20 bases sitting between them. In germline, CDR1 is LNHDA, CDR2 SQIVND (reference sequence). The CDR3 runs 16 residues. In nucleotides, the CDR3 is TGTGCCAGTAGTATAATATACGGGCAGGGCCCAGGGCCCCAGCATTTT. It yields the protein CASSIIYGQGPGPQHF.

The rearrangement uses TRBV28 and TRBJ2-7; a possible D gene is TRBD1 (5 bases). The V end lost 3 bases, the J end lost 3 bases, and 15 bases lay between the germline ends. The CDR3 contains 15 residues. Germline CDR1 reads MDHEN; CDR2 reads SYDVKM. The CDR3 coding sequence is TGTGCCAGCAGTTTTGCTTCGGACACGAACTACGAGCAGTACTTC. Translation gives CASSFASDTNYEQYF.

This clone is classed as medium-sized (0.01 to 0.1%) by frequency. This chain connects TRBV7-9 to TRBJ2-7, with D maybe TRBD1 (6 bases). V shed 6 bases and J shed 2 bases, with 14 bases lying between them. The V gene's germline CDR1 is SEHNR and CDR2 FQNEAQ (reference sequence). The CDR3 totals 14 residues. CDR3 DNA: TGTGCCAGCAGGGTTACGGGACACCCCTACGAGCAGTACTTC. Amino acid sequence: CASRVTGHPYEQYF. Full variable domain (rest looked up from reference TRBV7-9 and TRBJ2-7): DTGVSQNPRHKITKRGQNVTFRCDPISEHNRLYWYRQTLGQGPEFLTYFQNEAQLEKSRLLSDRFSAERPKGSFSTLEIQRTEQGDSAMYLCASRVTGHPYEQYFGPGTRLTVT.

The J gene is TRBJ1-1, the V gene TRBV7-3, with D possibly matching TRBD1 (6 bases). Germline V gene sequence: CDR1 SGHTA, CDR2 FQGTGA. The V end was cut by 3 bases, the J end by 8 bases, with 16 bases between. The CDR3 is 14 residues long. The CDR3 sequence is CASSLGRTQGEAFF. The CDR3 nucleotides are TGTGCCAGCAGCTTGGGACGGACCCAGGGGGAAGCTTTCTTT.

The rearrangement links TRBV19 to TRBJ2-3, with D perhaps TRBD1 (6 bases). The CDR3 spans 15 residues. In germline, CDR1 is LNHDA, CDR2 SQIVND (reference sequence). Trimming removed 5 bases at V and 2 bases at J, with 14 bases between. The CDR3 sequence is CASSQRQAFTDTQYF. The CDR3 DNA follows: TGTGCCAGTAGTCAACGACAGGCCTTCACAGATACGCAGTATTTT.

The chain joins TRBV28 to TRBJ2-7; possible D gene TRBD2, 5 bases. Germline V gives CDR1 MDHEN, CDR2 SYDVKM. The CDR3 spans 13 residues. Trimming took off 5 bases at V and 4 bases at J, with 12 bases between the two ends. For the CDR3, the DNA is TGTGCCAGCAGTGGAACTAGGTCGTACGAGCAGTACTTC. Encoded protein: CASSGTRSYEQYF.

J is TRBJ2-5 and V is TRBV30, with no clear D. CDR1 and CDR2 from the germline V gene are GTSNPN and SVGIG (reference sequence). The ends were cut back, 4 bases at V and 2 bases at J, with 5 bases in the middle. This CDR3 is 11 amino acids long. CDR3 sequence: CAWTRQETQYF. CDR3 DNA sequence: TGTGCCTGGACCAGACAAGAGACCCAGTACTTC.

V gene TRBV7-3 combines with J gene TRBJ1-1; 8 bases are shared with TRBD1. The CDR3 has 17 amino acids. Germline assignment: CDR1 SGHTA and CDR2 FQGTGA. With V trimmed by 5 bases and J by 0 bases, 11 bases remained unmatched. The CDR3 protein is CASSPRQGAYLNTEAFF. DNA of the CDR3: TGTGCCAGCAGCCCCCGGCAGGGGGCATATTTGAACACTGAAGCTTTCTTT.

The rearrangement uses TRBV9 and TRBJ2-2; D gene uncertain. This CDR3 has 15 residues. Trimming took off 2 bases at V and 1 base at J, with 9 bases between the two ends. Looked up from germline, CDR1 is SGDLS and CDR2 is YYNGEE. The CDR3 DNA reads TGTGCCAGCAGCGTGGGCACCCTGAACACCGGGGAGCTGTTTTTT. Translation: CASSVGTLNTGELFF.

The chain combines TRBV28 with TRBJ1-2, with a possible D match to TRBD1 (6 bases). V shed 5 bases and J shed 6 bases, with 13 bases lying between them. The germline gives CDR1 MDHEN, CDR2 SYDVKM. The CDR3 consists of 13 residues. CDR3 coding DNA: TGTGCCAGCAGTCGGACAGTTGTAGATGGCTACACCTTC. This sequence encodes CASSRTVVDGYTF.

A remark on this clone: One end of the junction varies from germline; a read error may be responsible. The CDR3 loop is CASSFSESDLLAF. The CDR3 bases are TGTGCCAGTAGTTTTAGCGAGTCCGATCTCTTAGCATTC. This chain connects TRBV19 to TRBJ2-4, with a possible D match to TRBD2 (5 bases). CDR1 LNHDA and CDR2 SQIVND come from the germline V gene (reference sequence). The CDR3 runs to 13 residues.

The rearrangement links TRBV30 to TRBJ2-3; the match to TRBD2 covers 14 bases. With 2 bases clipped from V and 0 bases from J, the junction kept 10 bases outside the gene matches. The CDR3 contains 19 residues. The germline CDR1 and CDR2 sequences are GTSNPN and SVGIG (reference sequence). CDR3 region: CAWSSTSGRGGTSTDTQYF. The CDR3 bases are TGTGCCTGGAGTTCGACTAGCGGGAGGGGTGGAACTAGCACAGATACGCAGTATTTT.

This sequence joins TRBV5-6 and TRBJ2-7; TRBD2 matches at 13 bases. The CDR3 spans 15 residues. Germline values: CDR1 SGHDT, CDR2 YYEEEE. V shed 7 bases and J 6 bases; nucleotides not matched to a gene: 10. The CDR3 region has the DNA TGTGCCAGCTCCTTCCTGGGACTAGCGGGAATCGAGCAGTACTTC. Translated, it gives CASSFLGLAGIEQYF.

The chain has TRBV28 and TRBJ1-2; 9 bases align to TRBD1. The V gene end was trimmed by 1 base and the J gene end by 8 bases; junction bases not matched to a gene: 11. CDR1 and CDR2 from the germline V gene are MDHEN and SYDVKM. The CDR3 is 16 residues long. In DNA, the CDR3 is TGTGCCAGCAGTTTATTCGATCCGGGACAGGGAAAGGGCTACACCTTC. Its translation: CASSLFDPGQGKGYTF.

The genes are TRBV5-1 and TRBJ2-1; 9 bases map to TRBD2. The V and J ends lost 4 bases and 0 bases, in that order; junction bases with no gene match: 2. The CDR3 length is 15 residues. The germline gives CDR1 SGHRS, CDR2 YFSETQ. Here the CDR3 reads CASSGSGSSYNEQFF. DNA of the CDR3: TGCGCCAGCAGCGGTAGCGGGAGCTCCTACAATGAGCAGTTCTTC.

The DNA for the CDR3 is TGTGCCAGCAGTTCCCCCGACAGGTATCCCTACAATGAGCAGTTCTTC. Protein: CASSSPDRYPYNEQFF. This chain links TRBV6-5 with TRBJ2-1; tentatively, D is TRBD1 (6 bases). Looked up from germline, CDR1 is MNHEY and CDR2 is SVGAGI. V was trimmed by 4 bases and J by 2 bases, leaving 15 bases between them. This CDR3 has 16 amino acids.

The chain is built from TRBV27 and TRBJ2-2; 8 nucleotides align to TRBD2. The germline V gene encodes CDR1 MNHEY and CDR2 SMNVEV (reference sequence). J gave up 8 bases and V 2 bases, and 4 bases lay outside the gene matches. The CDR3 is 14 residues long. The CDR3 sequence is CASSLQREKGELFF. The CDR3 nucleotides read TGTGCCAGCAGTTTACAGCGGGAGAAAGGGGAGCTGTTTTTT.

Turning to this clone: The junction differs from germline at one of its ends, possibly a read error. The chain has TRBV18 and TRBJ2-2; maybe TRBD1 (5 bases). CDR1 and CDR2 (germline): KGHSH, LQKENI. The CDR3 has 16 residues. Here the CDR3 DNA reads TGTGCCAGCTCCCCACTGGGGCGGCTGAACACCGGGGAGCTGTTTTTT. This sequence encodes CASSPLGRLNTGELFF.

This sequence joins TRBV9 and TRBJ1-3, with D perhaps matching TRBD1 (6 bases). The CDR3 sequence is 15 residues long. The V gene's germline CDR1 is SGDLS and CDR2 YYNGEE. V lost 3 bases, J lost 7 bases, and 17 bases lay in between. The chain's CDR3 is CASSEWRGGANTIYF. The CDR3 DNA reads as TGTGCCAGCAGCGAGTGGAGGGGGGGGGCCAACACCATATATTTT.

The V call is TRBV4-1, the J call TRBJ2-7; D possibly corresponds to TRBD2 (6 bases). This CDR3 spans 13 amino acids. Trimming took off 4 bases at V and 5 bases at J, with 12 bases between the two ends. CDR1 and CDR2 (germline): MGHRA, YSYEKL. The CDR3 nucleotides are TGCGCCAGCAGCCGGGGGACTTTGGACGAGCAGTACTTC. Residues: CASSRGTLDEQYF.

The J gene is TRBJ2-1, the V gene TRBV27, with D possibly matching TRBD1 (5 bases). CDR3 length: 15 amino acids. CDR1 MNHEY and CDR2 SMNVEV come from the germline V gene (reference sequence). V was trimmed by 5 bases and J by 3 bases, leaving 14 bases between them. CDR3 coding DNA: TGTGCCAGCAGTCCCCAGGGATCGGGCTACAATGAGCAGTTCTTC. Residues: CASSPQGSGYNEQFF.

The chain links TRBV2 to TRBJ1-5; D not resolved. The V gene's germline CDR1 is SNHLY and CDR2 FYNNEI. This CDR3 has 13 amino acids. Trimming removed 1 base from V and 5 bases from J, with 6 bases in between. CDR3 sequence reads: CASSEESDQPQHF. CDR3 in DNA: TGTGCCAGCAGTGAAGAGAGCGATCAGCCCCAGCATTTT.